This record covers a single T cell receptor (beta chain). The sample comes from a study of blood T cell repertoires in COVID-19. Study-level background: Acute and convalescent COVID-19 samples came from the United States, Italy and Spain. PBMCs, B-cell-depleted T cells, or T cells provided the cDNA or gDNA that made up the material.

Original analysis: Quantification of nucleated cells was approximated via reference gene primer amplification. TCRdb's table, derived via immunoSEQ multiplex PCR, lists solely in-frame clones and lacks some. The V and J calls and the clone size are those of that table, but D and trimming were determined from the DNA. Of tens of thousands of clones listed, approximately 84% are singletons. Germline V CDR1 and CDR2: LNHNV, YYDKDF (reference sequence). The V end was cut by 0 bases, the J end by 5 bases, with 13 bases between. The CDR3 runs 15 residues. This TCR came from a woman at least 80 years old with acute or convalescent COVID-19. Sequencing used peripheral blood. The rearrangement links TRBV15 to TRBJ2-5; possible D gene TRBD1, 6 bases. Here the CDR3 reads CATSRDDRQGETQYF. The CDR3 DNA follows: TGTGCCACCAGCAGAGATGATCGGCAGGGGGAGACCCAGTACTTC.